A selection of T cell receptor beta chains follows, all from one sample in a study of blood T cell repertoires in COVID-19. Only in-frame clones appear in the TCRdb table, and some are missing; sequencing was by immunoSEQ multiplex PCR. The sample shows fewer than 20,000 clones, approximately 86% of them seen only once. Sequencing input: peripheral blood. The receptors derive from a human donor in a cohort sampled during active COVID-19. Both conserved end residues are part of each CDR3. The D gene is left open where the match is weak. Clone sizes are given selectively: once, few, many, or a class where the clone is expanded.

CDR3 protein | CDR3 DNA | clone size | J gene | V gene | D gene
CASSLAPYRGRGGANVLTF | TGTGCCAGCAGCTTAGCGCCTTACAGGGGGCGAGGTGGGGCCAACGTCCTGACTTTC | NA | TRBJ2-6 | TRBV7-2 | TRBD1
CASRPLTFYPRVYYEQYF | TGTGCCAGCAGACCCCTGACTTTCTACCCCCGGGTATACTACGAGCAGTACTTC | NA | TRBJ2-7 | TRBV28 | NA
CASSLAEQGANTGELFF | TGTGCCAGCAGCTTAGCGGAACAGGGCGCGAACACCGGGGAGCTGTTTTTT | NA | TRBJ2-2 | TRBV7-9 | NA
CASSYSLAGGQETQYF | TGTGCCAGCAGTTACAGCCTAGCGGGGGGGCAAGAGACCCAGTACTTC | once | TRBJ2-5 | TRBV6-6 | TRBD2
CASSLAGTSDTQYF | TGTGCCAGCAGCTTAGCGGGGACCTCAGATACGCAGTATTTT | NA | TRBJ2-3 | TRBV7-3 | NA
CASSLQGETQYF | TGTGCCAGCAGTTTACAGGGGGAGACCCAGTACTTC | NA | TRBJ2-5 | TRBV12-3/TRBV12-4 | NA
CASSIVSGQGYGYTF | TGTGCCAGTAGTATAGTGAGTGGACAGGGGTACGGCTACACCTTC | once | TRBJ1-2 | TRBV19 | TRBD1
CASSQVNSYNEQFF | TGTGCCAGCAGCCAAGTTAACTCCTACAATGAGCAGTTCTTC | NA | TRBJ2-1 | TRBV3-1/TRBV3-2 | NA
CASSYEVQGASGYTF | TGTGCCAGCAGTTACGAGGTACAGGGGGCGAGCGGCTACACCTTC | NA | TRBJ1-2 | TRBV6-2/TRBV6-3 | TRBD1
CASSYTGQGAEQYF | TGTGCCAGCAGTTACACGGGACAGGGGGCCGAGCAGTACTTC | NA | TRBJ2-7 | TRBV6-5 | TRBD1
CASSGQGAGEQYF | TGTGCCAGCAGTGGCCAGGGGGCGGGCGAGCAGTACTTC | NA | TRBJ2-7 | TRBV27 | TRBD1
CASSLGGQEETQYF | TGCGCCAGCAGCTTGGGCGGGCAGGAAGAGACCCAGTACTTC | NA | TRBJ2-5 | TRBV5-1 | NA
CASSQTSGYGNEQFF | TGTGCCAGCAGCCAGACTAGCGGATATGGTAATGAGCAGTTCTTC | NA | TRBJ2-1 | TRBV7-9 | TRBD2
CASSFNGANTGELFF | TGTGCCAGCAGTTTTAACGGGGCGAACACCGGGGAGCTGTTTTTT | few | TRBJ2-2 | TRBV27 | NA
CASRPGQGGSEKLFF | TGTGCCTCCAGACCCGGACAGGGAGGTAGTGAAAAACTGTTTTTT | NA | TRBJ1-4 | TRBV6-5 | TRBD1
CASSYGGQPSYEQYF | TGTGCCAGCAGTTACGGGGGCCAACCCTCGTACGAGCAGTACTTC | NA | TRBJ2-7 | TRBV6-5 | NA
CASSKTGTINTEAFF | TGTGCCAGCAGCAAAACCGGGACAATCAACACTGAAGCTTTCTTT | NA | TRBJ1-1 | TRBV11-2 | NA
CASSQDFQGLYGYTF | TGTGCCAGCAGCCAAGATTTCCAGGGACTATATGGCTACACCTTC | NA | TRBJ1-2 | TRBV3-1/TRBV3-2 | NA
CASSHDRGGTEAFF | TGTGCCAGCAGCCACGACAGGGGGGGCACTGAAGCTTTCTTT | NA | TRBJ1-1 | TRBV4-2 | TRBD1
CASSPVAGVANTEAFF | TGTGCCAGCAGCCCAGTGGCAGGGGTGGCGAACACTGAAGCTTTCTTT | NA | TRBJ1-1 | TRBV5-5 | NA
CASGLTGLDQPQHF | TGTGCTAGTGGTTTAACAGGGTTGGATCAGCCCCAGCATTTT | NA | TRBJ1-5 | TRBV12-5 | NA
CASSIRQGANYGYTF | TGTGCCAGCAGCATCAGACAGGGAGCTAACTATGGCTACACCTTC | few | TRBJ1-2 | TRBV7-9 | TRBD1